This T cell receptor (beta chain) was sequenced for a study of identical twins. Whole-study findings and limits: For cord blood, abundant beta clonotypes had fewer insertions, unlike memory repertoires, which showed none. Invariant MAIT and iNKT cells are populations that could partly confound zero-insertion analyses.

With template switching, a universal primer site was added, and the cDNA carried unique molecular identifiers. From the 5' RACE reads, TCRdb called clonotypes with MiXCR, one entry per CDR3 protein. The sample holds some 1,700,000 distinct CDR3 sequences, less than 35% seen once. The germline gives CDR1 SQVTM, CDR2 ANQGSEA. Trimming pared 3 bases from V and 6 bases from J, leaving 18 bases between. CDR3 length equals 14 residues. This clonotype occurred many times. Its antigen remains unknown. Material: cord blood. The receptor was derived from a newborn girl in good health. The chain links TRBV29-1 to TRBJ2-7; possibly TRBD1 for D (6 bases). For the CDR3, the DNA is TGCAGCGTTGATTCCGGGACAATGTTGGGCGAGCAGTACTTC. The encoded protein is CSVDSGTMLGEQYF.